Listed here are 5 T cell receptor beta chains from one sample, sequenced in a study of blood T cell repertoires in COVID-19. The data were produced by immunoSEQ multiplex PCR, yet TCRdb's version contains in-frame clones alone and is incomplete. The sample has approximately 210,000 clones, about 84% seen once. Source material: PBMCs or T cells enriched from blood (not recorded which). The receptors were gathered from a man between 25 and 39 years old with acute COVID-19.

V usage is TRBV7-9 and J usage is TRBJ1-2, with D possibly being TRBD1 (6 bases). The CDR3 consists of 14 residues. V lost 2 bases to trimming and J lost 8 bases, with 15 bases between them. Germline V lookup: CDR1 SEHNR, CDR2 FQNEAQ (reference sequence). This CDR3 reads CASSLLVSQGGYTF. The CDR3 DNA reads TGTGCCAGCAGCTTACTGGTTTCCCAGGGGGGCTACACCTTC. The complete variable domain, with remaining parts taken from reference TRBV7-9 and TRBJ1-2, reads DTGVSQNPRHKITKRGQNVTFRCDPISEHNRLYWYRQTLGQGPEFLTYFQNEAQLEKSRLLSDRFSAERPKGSFSTLEIQRTEQGDSAMYLCASSLLVSQGGYTFGSGTRLTVV.

This clone was counted once. This clone may be a read error of a much larger clone one base away. DNA for the CDR3: TGTGCCAGCAGCGTAGGGACAGACTATGGCTACACCTTC. It codes for CASSVGTDYGYTF. The chain employs TRBV9 and TRBJ1-2; a possible D gene is TRBD1 (6 bases). This CDR3 has 13 residues. Trimming removed 0 bases from V and 3 bases from J, with 6 bases in between. Looked up from germline, CDR1 is SGDLS and CDR2 is YYNGEE.

The V gene is TRBV19, the J gene TRBJ2-5, with a possible D match to TRBD1 (6 bases). Germline CDR1 reads LNHDA; CDR2 reads SQIVND (reference sequence). V lost 7 bases and J lost 5, with 14 bases in between. CDR3 size: 13 residues. CDR3 nucleotides: TGTGCCAGTATTCAAACAGGGACGGAGACCCAGTACTTC. Encoded protein: CASIQTGTETQYF.

This chain links TRBV7-7 with TRBJ2-1; D unresolved. The V and J ends lost 1 base and 7 bases respectively, with 8 bases between them. The CDR3 length is 13 residues. The germline V gene has CDR1 SSHAT and CDR2 FNYEAQ (reference sequence). As DNA, the CDR3 is TGTGCCAGCAGCTTAGACTCCTGGAATGAGCAGTTCTTC. Translation: CASSLDSWNEQFF.

DNA for the CDR3: TGCGCCAGCAGTGACAGGGGCGGCGCTGAAGCTTTCTTT. As protein: CASSDRGGAEAFF. The V gene is TRBV5-1, the J gene TRBJ1-1, with TRBD1 matching over 8 bases. The junction had 6 bases not matched to a gene; V was cut back by 5 bases and J by 6 bases. There are 13 residues in the CDR3. Germline V gene data show CDR1 as SGHRS and CDR2 as YFSETQ.